Listed below are T cell receptor beta chains from one sample, sequenced in a study of early stage breast cancer tumors. Assay: immunoSEQ multiplex PCR; the TCRdb copy retains only in-frame clones and omits some. Seen here are about 36,000 clones, approximately 74% observed once, and the top ten hold approximately 7%. The sequenced sample was blood. The receptors originated from a person between 60 and 70 years old with breast cancer. The CDR3 runs from the conserved cysteine through the conserved F or W. The D gene is left open where the match is weak. Where a row states a size, it is once, few, many or the class of an expanded clone; other rows omit it.

V gene	J gene	CDR3 length	clone size	D gene	CDR3 DNA	CDR3 protein
TRBV7-9	TRBJ1-1	18	few	TRBD1	TGTGCCAGCAGCCTAGAACAGGGGCGGGTGTATGTGGATTCTGAAGCTTTCTTT	CASSLEQGRVYVDSEAFF
TRBV13	TRBJ2-1	17	NA	NA	TGTGCCAGCAGCCCCTCTCCAGCGGCGAACCTATACAATGAGCAGTTCTTC	CASSPSPAANLYNEQFF
TRBV29-1	TRBJ2-7	12	few	NA	TGCAGCGTCCGGGACCCCATTGGAGAGCAGTACTTC	CSVRDPIGEQYF
TRBV27	TRBJ1-6	15	NA	NA	TGTGCCAGCAGCGCGACAGGCTCCTATAATTCACCCCTCCACTTT	CASSATGSYNSPLHF
TRBV5-6	TRBJ1-6	16	NA	NA	TGTGCCAGCAGCTTGGTCACCTCCAATAATAATTCACCCCTCCACTTT	CASSLVTSNNNSPLHF
TRBV6-6	TRBJ1-1	14	NA	NA	TGTGCCAGCAGTAGAATCACAGGGAACACTGAAGCTTTCTTT	CASSRITGNTEAFF
TRBV7-9	TRBJ2-1	17	NA	TRBD2	TGTGCCAGCAGCTTAGTCTGGGGGAGGGCCGGGTATGGTGAGCAGTTCTTC	CASSLVWGRAGYGEQFF
TRBV9	TRBJ2-7	14	NA	NA	TGTGCCAGCAGCCCAGACGGGGGAACCTACGAGCAGTACTTC	CASSPDGGTYEQYF
TRBV6-5	TRBJ1-1	15	NA	NA	TGTGCCAGCAGTTACAATGAGGGCACCTACACTGAAGCTTTCTTT	CASSYNEGTYTEAFF
TRBV27	TRBJ1-2	14	NA	TRBD1	TGTGCCAGCAGTACACACGGACAGGCGTATGGCTACACCTTC	CASSTHGQAYGYTF
TRBV29-1	TRBJ1-4	13	few	NA	TGCAGCTATAACGAGGGTTCTAATGAAAAACTGTTTTTT	CSYNEGSNEKLFF
TRBV18	TRBJ1-1	13	NA	NA	TGTGCCAGCTCACCAGGTGAGGGCCTTGAAGCTTTCTTT	CASSPGEGLEAFF
TRBV11-3	TRBJ2-2	11	NA	NA	TGTGCCAGCAGCTTCGGCGGGGAGCTGTTTTTT	CASSFGGELFF
TRBV19	TRBJ1-6	15	few	NA	TGTGCCAGTACCTCAGGGCAGGGAGGTAATTCACCCCTCCACTTT	CASTSGQGGNSPLHF
TRBV18	TRBJ2-7	13	NA	NA	TGTGCCAGCTCACCACCCAGCTCCTACGAGCAGTACTTC	CASSPPSSYEQYF
TRBV5-4	TRBJ1-1	14	NA	NA	TGTGCCAGCAGCCCGGGACCCGGGAACACTGAAGCTTTCTTT	CASSPGPGNTEAFF
TRBV20-1	TRBJ2-7	10	NA	NA	TGCAGTGCGTTAAGCGCTGCGGAGTACTTC	CSALSAAEYF
TRBV19	TRBJ2-1	13	few	TRBD1	TGTGCCTCCAAGAGGGACAGGGGGTATGAGCAGTTCTTC	CASKRDRGYEQFF
TRBV20-1	TRBJ2-1	10	NA	NA	TGCAGTGCTAGAAACGGTGAGCAGTTCTTC	CSARNGEQFF
TRBV15	TRBJ1-1	15	NA	NA	TGTGCCACCAGCAGAGGAGGGGGGAGGAACACTGAAGCTTTCTTT	CATSRGGGRNTEAFF
TRBV6-1	TRBJ1-2	14	once	TRBD1	TGTGCCAGCAGCCCGGACAGGACCAACTATGGCTACACCTTC	CASSPDRTNYGYTF
TRBV4-1	TRBJ1-5	15	NA	NA	TGCGCCAGCAGCCTAACAGAGAATAGCAATCAGCCCCAGCATTTT	CASSLTENSNQPQHF
TRBV18	TRBJ2-7	12	NA	NA	TGTGCCAGCTCACCGACAGGTAACGAGCAGTACTTC	CASSPTGNEQYF
TRBV6-6	TRBJ1-1	14	NA	NA	TGTGCCAGCAGTCGGATAACAGGGAACACTGAAGCTTTCTTT	CASSRITGNTEAFF
TRBV6-1	TRBJ2-4	15	NA	NA	TGTGCCAGCAGTGACCAGATGTCCGCCAAAAACATTCAGTACTTC	CASSDQMSAKNIQYF
TRBV5-5	TRBJ1-4	17	NA	TRBD1	TGTGCCAGCAGCTGGAAGAACCCCGGGACAGTGAGTGAAAAACTGTTTTTT	CASSWKNPGTVSEKLFF
TRBV6-6	TRBJ1-1	12	NA	TRBD1	TGTGCCAGCAGTTACTCGTCTTCGGGACAGAACTTC	CASSYSSSGQNF
TRBV18	TRBJ1-1	15	NA	TRBD1	TGTGCCAGCTCACCCCGACAGGGAAGGAGTACTGAAGCTTTCTTT	CASSPRQGRSTEAFF
TRBV9	TRBJ1-1	14	few	NA	TGTGCCAGCAGCGTCGGGGGAAAGAACACTGAAGCTTTCTTT	CASSVGGKNTEAFF
TRBV7-8	TRBJ1-1	15	once	NA	TGTGCCAGCAGCTTTATTTCAGGGGACCGGACTGAAGCTTTCTTT	CASSFISGDRTEAFF
TRBV30	TRBJ2-7	13	NA	NA	TGTGCCTGGAGTGTCCTCGCTCCCAACGAGCAGTACTTC	CAWSVLAPNEQYF
TRBV7-8	TRBJ1-5	13	NA	NA	TGTGCCAGCAGCTTAGGCAGGGCTCAGCCCCAGCATTTT	CASSLGRAQPQHF
TRBV11-3	TRBJ2-1	15	NA	NA	TGTGCCAGCAGCCAGAGATCGTCCGCCTACAATGAGCAGTTCTTC	CASSQRSSAYNEQFF
TRBV6-5	TRBJ1-2	13	NA	NA	TGTGCCAGCAGCGGACATCTTAACTATGGCTACACCTTC	CASSGHLNYGYTF
TRBV2	TRBJ2-7	15	once	TRBD2	TGTGCCAGCAGTGAACTAGCGGGGAGATTATACGAGCAGTACTTC	CASSELAGRLYEQYF
TRBV5-1	TRBJ1-1	13	NA	NA	TGCGCCAGCAGCGACCCGGGATATACTGAAGCTTTCTTT	CASSDPGYTEAFF
TRBV4-1	TRBJ2-1	13	NA	NA	TGCGCCAGCAGCCCGATGGGATACAATGAGCAGTTCTTC	CASSPMGYNEQFF
TRBV18	TRBJ1-1	15	few	NA	TGTGCCAGCTCACCACAGGGTGGAGGGAACACTGAAGCTTTCTTT	CASSPQGGGNTEAFF
TRBV11-2	TRBJ2-5	11	few	NA	TGTGCCAGCAGCTTAGGTGGCAGGGTTTACTTC	CASSLGGRVYF
TRBV7-9	TRBJ1-2	12	NA	NA	TGTGCCAGCAGCTTAGCTAACTATGGCTACACCTTC	CASSLANYGYTF
TRBV28	TRBJ1-2	16	NA	NA	TGTGCCAGCAGTCCAGACGGGACACACTTAAACTATGGCTACACCTTC	CASSPDGTHLNYGYTF
TRBV12-5	TRBJ1-5	18	NA	NA	TGTGCTAGTGGTTTGCGCCTAGGGCCACGATTCGGCAATCAGCCCCAGCATTTT	CASGLRLGPRFGNQPQHF
TRBV7-2	TRBJ1-5	15	NA	NA	TGTGCCAGCAGCTTAGAGGGTCTGAGCAATCAGCCCCAGCATTTT	CASSLEGLSNQPQHF
TRBV29-1	TRBJ2-1	13	NA	NA	TGCAGCGTTGAAGAGTGGAGGGCTGGTGAGCAGTTCTTC	CSVEEWRAGEQFF
TRBV19	TRBJ1-5	15	NA	NA	TGTGCCAGTAGTCTCCAGACGGGGGGCAATCAGCCCCAGCATTTT	CASSLQTGGNQPQHF
TRBV5-1	TRBJ2-7	14	NA	TRBD2	TGCGCCAGCCGGCCGGGGACTAGCCTTGTTGAGCAGTACTTC	CASRPGTSLVEQYF
TRBV19	TRBJ2-7	16	NA	TRBD2	TGTGCCAGTAGTATAGCCCTTAGCGGGAGTGCATACGAGCAGTACTTC	CASSIALSGSAYEQYF
TRBV7-6	TRBJ2-7	13	NA	NA	TGTGCCAGCAGCTTTAGCGCTGAGAAAAAACAGTACTTC	CASSFSAEKKQYF
TRBV4-1	TRBJ1-2	15	once	NA	TGCGCCAGCAGCCAAGCCCCGGGGGCGACCTTTGGCTACACCTTC	CASSQAPGATFGYTF